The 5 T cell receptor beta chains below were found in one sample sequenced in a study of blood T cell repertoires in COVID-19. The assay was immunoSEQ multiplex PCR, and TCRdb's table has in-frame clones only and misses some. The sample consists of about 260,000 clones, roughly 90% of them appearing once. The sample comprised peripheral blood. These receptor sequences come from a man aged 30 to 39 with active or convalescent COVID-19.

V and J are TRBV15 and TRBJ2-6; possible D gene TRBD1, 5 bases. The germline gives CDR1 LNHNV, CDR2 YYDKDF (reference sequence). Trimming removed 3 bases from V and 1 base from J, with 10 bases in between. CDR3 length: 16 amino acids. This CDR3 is CATSSRVWSGANVLTF. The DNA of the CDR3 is TGTGCCACCAGCAGCAGGGTCTGGTCTGGGGCCAACGTCCTGACTTTC.

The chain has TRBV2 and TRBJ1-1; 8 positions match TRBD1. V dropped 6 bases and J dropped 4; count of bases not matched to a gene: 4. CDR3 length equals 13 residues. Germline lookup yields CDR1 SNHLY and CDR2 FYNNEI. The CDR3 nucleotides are TGTGCCAGCAGGGTGGGACAGGCCACTGAAGCTTTCTTT. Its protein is CASRVGQATEAFF.

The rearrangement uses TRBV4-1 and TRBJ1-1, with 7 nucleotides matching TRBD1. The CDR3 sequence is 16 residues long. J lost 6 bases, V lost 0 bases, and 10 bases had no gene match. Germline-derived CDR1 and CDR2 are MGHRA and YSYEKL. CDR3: CASSQEDETGFAEAFF. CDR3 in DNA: TGCGCCAGCAGCCAAGAAGACGAGACAGGGTTTGCTGAAGCTTTCTTT.

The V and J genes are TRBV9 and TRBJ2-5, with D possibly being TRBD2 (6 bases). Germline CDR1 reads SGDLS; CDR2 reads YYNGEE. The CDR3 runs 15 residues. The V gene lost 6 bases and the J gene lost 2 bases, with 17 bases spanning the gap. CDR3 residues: CASTIGGTHQETQYF. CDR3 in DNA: TGTGCCAGCACAATCGGGGGAACGCATCAAGAGACCCAGTACTTC.

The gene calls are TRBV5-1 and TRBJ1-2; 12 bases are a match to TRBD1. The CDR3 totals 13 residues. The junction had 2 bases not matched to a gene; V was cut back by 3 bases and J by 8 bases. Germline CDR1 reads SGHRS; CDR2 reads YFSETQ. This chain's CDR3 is CASSWDRGQGYTF. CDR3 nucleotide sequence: TGCGCCAGCAGCTGGGACAGGGGGCAAGGCTACACCTTC. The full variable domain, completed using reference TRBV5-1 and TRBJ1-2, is KAGVTQTPRYLIKTRGQQVTLSCSPISGHRSVSWYQQTPGQGLQFLFEYFSETQRNKGNFPGRFSGRQFSNSRSEMNVSTLELGDSALYLCASSWDRGQGYTFGSGTRLTVV.